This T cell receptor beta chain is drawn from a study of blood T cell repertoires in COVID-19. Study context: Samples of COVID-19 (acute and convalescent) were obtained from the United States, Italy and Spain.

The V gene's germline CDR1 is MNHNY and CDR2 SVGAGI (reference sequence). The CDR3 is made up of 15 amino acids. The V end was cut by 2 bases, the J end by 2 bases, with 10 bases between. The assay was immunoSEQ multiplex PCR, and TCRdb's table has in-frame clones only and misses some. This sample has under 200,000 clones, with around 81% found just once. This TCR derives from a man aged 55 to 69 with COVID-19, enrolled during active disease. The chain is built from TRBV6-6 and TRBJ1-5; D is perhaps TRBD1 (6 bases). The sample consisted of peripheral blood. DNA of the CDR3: TGTGCCAGCAGTTACGGGGGCACGGGCAATCAGCCCCAGCATTTT. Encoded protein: CASSYGGTGNQPQHF.